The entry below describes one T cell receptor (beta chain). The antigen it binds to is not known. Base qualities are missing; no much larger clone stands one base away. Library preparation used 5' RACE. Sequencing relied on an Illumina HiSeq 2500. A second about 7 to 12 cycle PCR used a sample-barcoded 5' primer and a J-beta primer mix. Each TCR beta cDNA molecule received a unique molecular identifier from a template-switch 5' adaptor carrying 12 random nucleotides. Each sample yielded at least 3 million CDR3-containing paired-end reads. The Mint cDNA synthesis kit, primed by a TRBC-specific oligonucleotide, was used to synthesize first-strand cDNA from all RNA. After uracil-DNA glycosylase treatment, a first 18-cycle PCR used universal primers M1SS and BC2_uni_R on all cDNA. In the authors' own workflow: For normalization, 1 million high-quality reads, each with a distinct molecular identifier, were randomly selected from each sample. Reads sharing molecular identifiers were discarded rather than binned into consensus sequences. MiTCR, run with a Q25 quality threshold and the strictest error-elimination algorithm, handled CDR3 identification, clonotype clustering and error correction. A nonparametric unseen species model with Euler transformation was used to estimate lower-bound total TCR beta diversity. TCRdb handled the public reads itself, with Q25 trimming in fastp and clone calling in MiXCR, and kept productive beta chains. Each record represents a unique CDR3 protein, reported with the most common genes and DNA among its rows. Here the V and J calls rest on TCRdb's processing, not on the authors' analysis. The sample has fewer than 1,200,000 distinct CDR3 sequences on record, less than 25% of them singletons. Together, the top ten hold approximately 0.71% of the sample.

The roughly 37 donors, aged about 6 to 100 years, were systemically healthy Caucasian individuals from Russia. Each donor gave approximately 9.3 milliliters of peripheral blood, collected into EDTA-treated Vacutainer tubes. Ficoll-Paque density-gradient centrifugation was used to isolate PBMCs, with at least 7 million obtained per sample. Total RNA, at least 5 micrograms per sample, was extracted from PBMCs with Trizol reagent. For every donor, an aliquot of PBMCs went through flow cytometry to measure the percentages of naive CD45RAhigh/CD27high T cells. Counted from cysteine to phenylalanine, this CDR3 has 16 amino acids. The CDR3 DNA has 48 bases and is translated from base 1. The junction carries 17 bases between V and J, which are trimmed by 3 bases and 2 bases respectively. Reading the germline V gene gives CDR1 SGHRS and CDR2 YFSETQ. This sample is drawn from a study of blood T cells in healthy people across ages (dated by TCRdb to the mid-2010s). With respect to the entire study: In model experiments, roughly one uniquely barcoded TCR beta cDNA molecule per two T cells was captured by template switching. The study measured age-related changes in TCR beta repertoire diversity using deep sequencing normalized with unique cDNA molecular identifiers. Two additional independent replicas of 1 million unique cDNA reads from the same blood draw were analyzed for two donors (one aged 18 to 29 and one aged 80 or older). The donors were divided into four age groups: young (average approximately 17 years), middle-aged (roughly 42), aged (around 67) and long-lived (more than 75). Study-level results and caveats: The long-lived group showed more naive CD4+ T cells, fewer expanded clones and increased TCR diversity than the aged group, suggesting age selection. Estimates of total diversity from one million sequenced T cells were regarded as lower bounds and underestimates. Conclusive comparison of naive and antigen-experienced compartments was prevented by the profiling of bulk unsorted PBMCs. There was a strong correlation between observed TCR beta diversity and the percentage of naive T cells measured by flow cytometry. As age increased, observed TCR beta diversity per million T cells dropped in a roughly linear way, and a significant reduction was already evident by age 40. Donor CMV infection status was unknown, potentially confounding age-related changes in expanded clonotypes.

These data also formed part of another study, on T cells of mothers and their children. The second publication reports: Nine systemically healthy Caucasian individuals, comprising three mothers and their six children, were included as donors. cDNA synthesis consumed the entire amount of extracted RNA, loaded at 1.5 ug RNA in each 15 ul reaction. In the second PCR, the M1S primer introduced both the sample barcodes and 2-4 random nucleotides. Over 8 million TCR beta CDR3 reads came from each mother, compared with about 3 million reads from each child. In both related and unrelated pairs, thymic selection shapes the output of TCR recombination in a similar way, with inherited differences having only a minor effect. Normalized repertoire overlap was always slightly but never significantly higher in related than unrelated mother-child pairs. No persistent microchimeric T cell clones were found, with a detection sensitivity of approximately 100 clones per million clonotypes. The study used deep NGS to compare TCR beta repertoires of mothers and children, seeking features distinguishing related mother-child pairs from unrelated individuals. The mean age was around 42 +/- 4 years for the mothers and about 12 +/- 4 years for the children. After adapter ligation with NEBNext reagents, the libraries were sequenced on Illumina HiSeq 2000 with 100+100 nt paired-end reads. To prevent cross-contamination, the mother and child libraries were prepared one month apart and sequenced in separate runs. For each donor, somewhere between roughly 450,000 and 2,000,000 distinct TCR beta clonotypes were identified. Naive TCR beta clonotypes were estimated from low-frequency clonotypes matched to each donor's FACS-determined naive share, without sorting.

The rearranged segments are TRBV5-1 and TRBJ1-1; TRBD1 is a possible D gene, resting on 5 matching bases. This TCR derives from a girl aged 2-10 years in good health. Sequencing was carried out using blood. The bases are TGCGCCAGCAGCTCCGCCGGGACCTACTTTAACACTGAAGCTTTCTTT. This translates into CASSSAGTYFNTEAFF.